The 5 T cell receptor beta chains listed next were all sequenced from one sample in a study of Tregs in tolerant kidney transplant recipients. Generated by immunoSEQ multiplex PCR, the TCRdb table keeps only in-frame clones and is missing some. The data contain fewer than 150,000 clones, roughly 92% of them singletons. What was sequenced was CD4+ T cells from blood. The source of these receptors is a human donor in good health.

V and J are TRBV5-1 and TRBJ2-1, with D tentatively TRBD1 (6 bases). This CDR3 contains 14 residues. Trimming removed 1 base at V and 6 bases at J, with 11 bases between. Germline V gene sequence: CDR1 SGHRS, CDR2 YFSETQ. This CDR3 reads CASSLTGQPNEQFF. CDR3 bases: TGCGCCAGCAGCTTGACGGGACAACCCAATGAGCAGTTCTTC.

This clone was detected only a few times. This chain links TRBV19 with TRBJ1-1, with D possibly TRBD1 on 6 matching bases. V lost 7 bases and J 2 bases, leaving 17 bases between the germline ends. Germline CDR1 reads LNHDA; CDR2 reads SQIVND (reference sequence). CDR3 length equals 15 residues. CDR3 nucleotides: TGTGCCAGTACCCCTCGGGGGGGCGGAAACACTGAAGCTTTCTTT. Translating it yields CASTPRGGGNTEAFF.

The chain joins TRBV6-5 to TRBJ1-5; possibly TRBD1 for D (6 bases). Germline lookup yields CDR1 MNHEY and CDR2 SVGAGI. V dropped 0 bases and J dropped 4 bases, with 10 bases sitting between them. CDR3 length: 15 residues. CDR3 region: CASSYSRQANQPQHF. The CDR3, as DNA: TGTGCCAGCAGTTACTCGAGACAGGCTAATCAGCCCCAGCATTTT.

The gene calls are TRBV2 and TRBJ1-1; D is perhaps TRBD1 (5 bases). The germline V gene encodes CDR1 SNHLY and CDR2 FYNNEI. V was clipped by 6 bases and J by 0 bases, with 14 bases between them. The CDR3 contains 15 residues. DNA for the CDR3: TGTGCCAGCAGGTTCTATCAGGGTATGAACACTGAAGCTTTCTTT. It codes for CASRFYQGMNTEAFF.

This rearrangement joins TRBV18 to TRBJ1-5; D may be TRBD1 (6 bases). In germline, CDR1 is KGHSH, CDR2 LQKENI. There are 18 residues in the CDR3. V gave up 5 bases and J gave up 0 bases, with 20 bases separating them. In nucleotides, the CDR3 is TGTGCCAGCTCATCGCTGGGACAAAGGGAGGGTAGCAATCAGCCCCAGCATTTT. It is translated as CASSSLGQREGSNQPQHF.